This T cell receptor beta chain was identified during a study of blood T cell repertoires in COVID-19. Turning to the study itself: Specimens from acute and convalescent COVID-19 originated in the United States, Italy and Spain.

Methods used by the authors: Quantification of nucleated cells was approximated via reference gene primer amplification. The repertoire was sequenced with immunoSEQ multiplex PCR; TCRdb's copy has only in-frame clones and lacks some. V, J and clone size were drawn from that table, and D and trimming were deduced from the DNA. In the table there are some 240,000 clones, 82% of which are singletons. With 6 bases clipped from V and 5 bases from J, the junction kept 9 bases outside the gene matches. From germline, CDR1 is MNHEY and CDR2 SMNVEV (reference sequence). The CDR3 is made up of 15 amino acids. The sample consisted of peripheral blood. The chain combines TRBV27 with TRBJ2-5, with TRBD2 identical over 10 bases. The sequence was obtained from a woman in her seventies with COVID-19, enrolled during active disease. The CDR3 sequence is CASSGSGRAAETQYF. CDR3 nucleotides: TGTGCCAGCAGCGGGAGCGGGAGGGCCGCCGAGACCCAGTACTTC.